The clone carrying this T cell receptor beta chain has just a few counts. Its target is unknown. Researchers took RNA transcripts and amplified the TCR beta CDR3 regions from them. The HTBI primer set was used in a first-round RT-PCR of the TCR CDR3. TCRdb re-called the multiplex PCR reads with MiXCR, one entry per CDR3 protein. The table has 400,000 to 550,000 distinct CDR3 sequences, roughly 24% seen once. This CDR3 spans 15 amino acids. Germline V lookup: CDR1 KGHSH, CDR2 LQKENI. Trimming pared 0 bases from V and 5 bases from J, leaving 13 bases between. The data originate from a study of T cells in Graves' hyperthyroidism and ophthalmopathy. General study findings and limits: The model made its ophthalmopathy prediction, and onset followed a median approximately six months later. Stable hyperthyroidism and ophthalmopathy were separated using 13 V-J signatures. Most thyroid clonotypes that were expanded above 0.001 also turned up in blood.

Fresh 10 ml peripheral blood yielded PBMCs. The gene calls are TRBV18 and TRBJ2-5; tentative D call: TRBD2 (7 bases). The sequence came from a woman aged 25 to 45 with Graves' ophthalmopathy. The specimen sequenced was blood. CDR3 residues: CASSPPRGGVETQYF. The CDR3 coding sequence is TGTGCCAGCTCACCACCGAGGGGGGGCGTCGAGACCCAGTACTTC. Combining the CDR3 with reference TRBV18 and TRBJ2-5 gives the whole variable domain NAGVMQNPRHLVRRRGQEARLRCSPMKGHSHVYWYRQLPEEGLKFMVYLQKENIIDESGMPKERFSAEFPKEGPSILRIQQVVRGDSAAYFCASSPPRGGVETQYFGPGTRLLVL.